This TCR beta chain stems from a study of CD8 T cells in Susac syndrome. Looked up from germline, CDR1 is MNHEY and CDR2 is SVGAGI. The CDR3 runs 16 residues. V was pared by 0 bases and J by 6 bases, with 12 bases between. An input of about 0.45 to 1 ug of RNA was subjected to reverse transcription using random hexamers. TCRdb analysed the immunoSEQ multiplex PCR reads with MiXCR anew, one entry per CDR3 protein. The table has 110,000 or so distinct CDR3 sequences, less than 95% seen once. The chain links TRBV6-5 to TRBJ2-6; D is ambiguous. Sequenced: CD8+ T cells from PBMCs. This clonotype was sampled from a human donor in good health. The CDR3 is CASSYSRGAQANVLTF. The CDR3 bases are TGTGCCAGCAGTTACTCGAGAGGAGCCCAGGCCAACGTCCTGACTTTC.